Included here is one T cell receptor beta chain sequence, with context. Antigen: not known. Sequenced by immunoSEQ multiplex PCR; TCRdb stores in-frame clones only, minus some. The sample records under 200,000 clones, about three quarters being singletons. The entry originates in a study of cytomegalovirus exposure and HLA in healthy donors. CDR3 length: 15 residues. Trimming pared 4 bases from V and 5 bases from J, leaving 13 bases between. CDR1 SGHRS and CDR2 YFSETQ come from the germline V gene. Study findings and constraints: The study recorded 150 to 200 TCR beta chains that were cytomegalovirus-associated. According to reports, the classifier identified cytomegalovirus status with high specificity and sensitivity. Within the 90 to 150 validation repertoires, first-cohort TCR clusters tended to co-occur, according to a later analysis.

The clonotype originates from a woman aged 25 to 39 in good health and CMV-seronegative. V usage is TRBV5-1 and J usage is TRBJ1-6, with D possibly being TRBD1 (6 bases). Sequencing input: PBMCs. CDR3 sequence (DNA): TGCGCCAGCAGCGGCCGGGACATAGATAATTCACCCCTCCACTTT. Its protein product is CASSGRDIDNSPLHF.